Listed below are T cell receptor beta chains from one sample, sequenced in a study of OX40 agonist ivuxolimab in advanced cancers. Sequenced by immunoSEQ multiplex PCR; TCRdb stores in-frame clones only, minus some. This table has some 45,000 clones, approximately 91% appearing once. This material consisted of CD4+ or CD8+ T cells sorted from blood, taken in a trial of the OX40 agonist ivuxolimab. The origin of the receptors is an adult with an advanced solid tumor such as melanoma, head and neck, liver or kidney cancer. The CDR3 runs from the conserved cysteine through the conserved F or W. Fields, in order: J gene, clone size, D gene, V gene, CDR3 DNA, CDR3 protein. D genes are given only for firm matches. Size tells how often a clone was seen (once, few, many) or the class of an expanded clone, and some rows leave it out.

TRBJ1-5	.	.	TRBV28	TGTGCCAGCAGTCCTCGGGAATACCTACCGGATCAGCCCCAGCATTTT	CASSPREYLPDQPQHF
TRBJ1-5	few	TRBD1	TRBV6-4	TGTGCCAGCCCTCCTCCGGGACAGGGGGCTAGCAATCAGCCCCAGCATTTT	CASPPPGQGASNQPQHF
TRBJ2-3	once	.	TRBV19	TGTGCCAGTAGCATGGGACCCCAGTGGGATACGCAGTATTTT	CASSMGPQWDTQYF
TRBJ2-7	.	TRBD1	TRBV29-1	TGCAGCGTTGCGGACAGGTCCTACGAGCAGTACTTC	CSVADRSYEQYF
TRBJ1-1	.	TRBD1	TRBV28	TGTGCCAGCAGCCTCCATCCGGGACAGGAAGCTTTCTTT	CASSLHPGQEAFF
TRBJ2-7	.	TRBD2	TRBV7-9	TGTGCCAGCAGCTCCCAGACAGGACTAGCGGGCTACGAGCAGTACTTC	CASSSQTGLAGYEQYF
TRBJ1-4	.	.	TRBV30	TGTGCCTGGAGTGGAGAGTGGCGGGAAAAACTGTTTTTT	CAWSGEWREKLFF
TRBJ1-1	.	.	TRBV19	TGTGCCAGTAGTATGACGGCGAACACTGAAGCTTTCTTT	CASSMTANTEAFF
TRBJ1-2	.	.	TRBV19	TGTGCCAGTAGTATTGGCCCGGGAGTGGTCTACACCTTC	CASSIGPGVVYTF
TRBJ2-1	.	.	TRBV21-1	TGTGCCAGCAGCAAAGCCGGGGGCCGAAACAATGAGCAGTTCTTC	CASSKAGGRNNEQFF
TRBJ2-7	.	.	TRBV5-4	TGTGCCAGCAGTCATACACAGGGACCCGAGCAGTACTTC	CASSHTQGPEQYF
TRBJ2-1	.	TRBD2	TRBV6-5	TGTGCCAGCAGTCCGGGGGGGCACGACAATGAGCAGTTCTTC	CASSPGGHDNEQFF
TRBJ2-3	.	.	TRBV9	TGTGCCAGCAGGCGATGGGACTTCCCCACAGATACGCAGTATTTT	CASRRWDFPTDTQYF
TRBJ1-1	.	.	TRBV27	TGTGCCAGCAGTTACCAGGGTATAAGCACTGAAGCTTTCTTT	CASSYQGISTEAFF
TRBJ1-6	.	TRBD1	TRBV5-1	TGCGCCAGCAGCTTGGATTCTGGGACAGATCTCCACTTT	CASSLDSGTDLHF
TRBJ2-1	.	.	TRBV30	TGTGCCTGGGCGGTTAGCGAGTACAATGAGCAGTTCTTC	CAWAVSEYNEQFF
TRBJ2-5	once	TRBD2	TRBV6-5	TGTGCCAGCAGTTACTCTAGCGGGGTACAAGAGACCCAGTACTTC	CASSYSSGVQETQYF
TRBJ2-1	.	.	TRBV23-1	TGCGCCAGCAGTCCGCTAGAAGTTGAGCAGTTCTTC	CASSPLEVEQFF
TRBJ1-4	.	TRBD1	TRBV28	TGTGCCAGCAGTCCAACCGACAGGGTGGATGAAAAACTGTTTTTT	CASSPTDRVDEKLFF
TRBJ2-7	.	.	TRBV5-5	TGTGCCAGCAGCGATTTTACAGCAAACTACGAGCAGTACTTC	CASSDFTANYEQYF
TRBJ2-7	.	TRBD2	TRBV27	TGTGCCAGCAGGCGCGGGAGCGGGTCCTACGAGCAGTACTTC	CASRRGSGSYEQYF
TRBJ2-5	.	.	TRBV6-6	TGTGCCAGCAGTTACGAGACAGGAGGGGAGACCCAGTACTTC	CASSYETGGETQYF